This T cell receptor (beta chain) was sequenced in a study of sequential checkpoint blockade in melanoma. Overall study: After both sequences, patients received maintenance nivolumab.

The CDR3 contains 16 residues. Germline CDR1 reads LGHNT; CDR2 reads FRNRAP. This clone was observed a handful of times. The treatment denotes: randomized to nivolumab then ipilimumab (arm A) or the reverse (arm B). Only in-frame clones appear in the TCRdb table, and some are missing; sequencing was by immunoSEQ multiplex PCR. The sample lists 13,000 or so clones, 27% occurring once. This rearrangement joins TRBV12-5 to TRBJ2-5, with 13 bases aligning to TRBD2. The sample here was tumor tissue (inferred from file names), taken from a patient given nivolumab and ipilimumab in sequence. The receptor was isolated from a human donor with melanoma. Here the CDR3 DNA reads TGTGCCAGCATGATGCGGACTAGCGGGAGTGTGGAGACCCAGTACTTC. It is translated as CASMMRTSGSVETQYF.